A single sample gave rise to the 17 T cell receptor beta chains below, sequenced in a study of T cells in Graves' hyperthyroidism and ophthalmopathy. Amplification of TCR beta CDR3 regions used RNA as the template. HTBI primers drove first-round RT-PCR of the TCR CDR3. TCRdb ran MiXCR on the multiplex PCR reads and lists one entry per CDR3 protein. The sample holds some 300,000 distinct CDR3 sequences, around 19% seen once. The sample taken for sequencing was blood. These receptors all come from a man aged 45-65 years with Graves' ophthalmopathy.

The sample holds a few counts of this clonotype. The V call is TRBV4-2, the J call TRBJ2-7; TRBD2 matches at 11 bases. The CDR3 consists of 13 residues. CDR1 is LGHNA, CDR2 YNFKEQ, per germline. V lost 8 bases to trimming and J lost 2 bases; unmatched junction nucleotides: 2. CDR3 region: CASGTSGAYEQYF. In DNA, the CDR3 is TGTGCCAGCGGGACTAGCGGAGCCTACGAGCAGTACTTC.

The gene calls are TRBV19 and TRBJ2-4; 8 bases line up with TRBD1. Trimming removed 5 bases from V and 0 bases from J; junction bases left unmatched: 18. Per germline, CDR1 LNHDA and CDR2 SQIVND (reference sequence). The CDR3 covers 20 residues. In DNA, the CDR3 is TGTGCCAGTAGTCCGATCCCGGGACAGGCCGCCGGGTTAGCCAAAAACATTCAGTACTTC. The encoded protein is CASSPIPGQAAGLAKNIQYF. The full variable domain, in which reference TRBV19 and TRBJ2-4 provide the parts outside the CDR3, is DGGITQSPKYLFRKEGQNVTLSCEQNLNHDAMYWYRQDPGQGLRLIYYSQIVNDFQKGDIAEGYSVSREKKESFPLTVTSAQKNPTAFYLCASSPIPGQAAGLAKNIQYFGAGTRLSVL.

This sequence joins TRBV15 and TRBJ2-7, with a tentative D call TRBD2 (6 bases). The CDR3 spans 14 residues. The V gene's germline CDR1 is LNHNV and CDR2 YYDKDF (reference sequence). The V end lost 1 base, the J end lost 4 bases, and 11 bases lay between the germline ends. The CDR3: CATSRVGLAYEQYF. The CDR3, as DNA: TGTGCCACCAGCAGAGTGGGACTCGCTTACGAGCAGTACTTC.

A note on this clonotype: A junction end diverges from the germline sequence, so it may reflect a read error. The chain employs TRBV7-3 and TRBJ2-1; 16 nucleotides match TRBD2. Per the germline V gene, CDR1 is SGHTA and CDR2 is FQGTGA. CDR3 length equals 20 residues. CDR3 nucleotides: TGTGCCAGCAGCTTACCGGGACTAGCGGGAGGGCGGAGCTCCTACAATGGGCAGTTCTTC. This encodes CASSLPGLAGGRSSYNGQFF.

This clonotype showed up many times. The gene calls are TRBV14 and TRBJ1-1; tentative D call: TRBD1 (6 bases). The CDR3 consists of 18 residues. Germline values: CDR1 SGHDN, CDR2 FVKESK. V was clipped by 0 bases and J by 6 bases, with 23 bases between them. CDR3 region: CASSQDWETTGPESEAFF. The DNA for the CDR3 is TGTGCCAGCAGCCAAGATTGGGAAACAACAGGGCCAGAATCTGAAGCTTTCTTT.

This clonotype was observed at least ten times. The J gene is TRBJ2-3, the V gene TRBV2; D assignment may be TRBD1 or TRBD2 (5 bases each). The length of the CDR3 is 14 residues. Deletions cut 9 bases from V and 0 bases from J, with 13 bases between. Germline CDR1 and CDR2: SNHLY and FYNNEI. The CDR3 here is CASCRDGSTDTQYF. The CDR3 nucleotides are TGTGCCAGTTGCCGGGACGGTAGCACAGATACGCAGTATTTT.

This chain links TRBV24-1 with TRBJ2-3, with 8 bases aligning to TRBD2. V lost 4 bases, J lost 4 bases, and 6 bases stayed unmatched. CDR1 is KGHDR, CDR2 SFDVKD, per germline. CDR3 length equals 15 residues. The CDR3 sequence: CATSDKRELADTQYF. CDR3 bases: TGTGCCACCAGTGACAAGCGGGAGCTGGCAGATACGCAGTATTTT.

J is TRBJ1-1 and V is TRBV20-1; D is ambiguous. V lost 5 bases and J lost 3, with 16 bases in between. The CDR3 runs 14 residues. Germline V gene lookup returns CDR1 DFQATT and CDR2 SNEGSKA (reference sequence). The DNA of the CDR3 is TGCAGTGCTCCCCGCCAAGATCTGTACACTGAAGCTTTCTTT. Its protein product is CSAPRQDLYTEAFF.

This clonotype turned up a few times. This chain uses TRBV29-1 with TRBJ2-7, with D possibly matching TRBD2 (7 bases). CDR1 and CDR2 from the germline V gene are SQVTM and ANQGSEA. V was cut by 4 bases and J by 6 bases, with 16 bases left in between. This CDR3 has 13 amino acids. The CDR3 bases are TGCAGCGTTGGGGAGGGGGTCCAGGCCGAGCAGTACTTC. Translating gives CSVGEGVQAEQYF.

Ten or more counts support this clonotype. The chain recombines TRBV18 with TRBJ1-1, with TRBD1 identical over 11 bases. CDR1 is KGHSH, CDR2 LQKENI, per germline. CDR3 length equals 17 residues. J was trimmed by 0 bases and V by 4 bases; bases with no gene match: 7. As DNA, the CDR3 is TGTGCCAGCTCACGATTGGACAGGGGGCTTGTGAACACTGAAGCTTTCTTT. Translation gives CASSRLDRGLVNTEAFF.

This clonotype was seen repeatedly, ten times or more. This sequence joins TRBV18 and TRBJ1-1, with 7 bases identical to TRBD1. The CDR3 covers 16 residues. The V segment lost 2 bases and the J segment 3 bases; nucleotides outside the gene matches: 9. Germline CDR1 and CDR2: KGHSH and LQKENI. The CDR3 DNA reads as TGTGCCAGCTCACCAGTGGCAGGGGGTCTGGACACTGAAGCTTTCTTT. Amino acid sequence: CASSPVAGGLDTEAFF.

The V call is TRBV24-1, the J call TRBJ2-7; no reliable D call. The CDR3 is 14 amino acids. Trimming pared 9 bases from V and 0 bases from J, leaving 14 bases between. Germline CDR1 and CDR2: KGHDR and SFDVKD. The CDR3 protein is CATSTRGASYEQYF. The CDR3 DNA reads as TGTGCCACCTCGACGAGAGGAGCCTCCTACGAGCAGTACTTC.

V usage is TRBV19 and J usage is TRBJ1-2; D unclear. Trimming pared 7 bases from V and 8 bases from J, leaving 17 bases between. CDR3 length: 13 amino acids. The germline CDR1 and CDR2 sequences are LNHDA and SQIVND (reference sequence). CDR3 sequence (DNA): TGTGCCAGTACCCGATCCTGGGTTATGGGCTACACCTTC. This encodes CASTRSWVMGYTF.

Many counts were recorded for this clonotype. J is TRBJ2-7 and V is TRBV24-1; D uncertain. This CDR3 comprises 15 residues. Trimming pared 3 bases from V and 2 bases from J, leaving 13 bases between. CDR1 and CDR2 from the germline V gene are KGHDR and SFDVKD. CDR3 in amino acids: CATSDSLAPTYEQYF. The CDR3 DNA is TGTGCCACCAGTGATAGTCTTGCGCCGACCTACGAGCAGTACTTC.

In its sample, this clonotype was seen many times. The chain combines TRBV28 with TRBJ2-7; tentatively, D is TRBD2 (6 bases). This CDR3 is built from 12 residues. V was pared by 6 bases and J by 7 bases, with 13 bases between. Germline CDR1 reads MDHEN; CDR2 reads SYDVKM. The DNA of the CDR3 is TGTGCCAGCAGCCTGCGGGGTGGGGAGCAGTACTTC. It encodes CASSLRGGEQYF.

The chain links TRBV7-3 to TRBJ2-2; D not resolved. The CDR3 has 13 amino acids. CDR1 is SGHTA and CDR2 is FQGTGA in the germline V gene. The germline V and J ends were trimmed by 2 bases and 7 bases, with 8 bases remaining between them. The CDR3, as DNA: TGTGCCAGCAGCTTATCTGTGGTCGGGGAGCTGTTTTTT. This gives the protein CASSLSVVGELFF.

The sample holds a few counts of this clonotype. This sequence joins TRBV20-1 and TRBJ2-1; 10 bases are shared with TRBD2. Trimming at V came to 3 bases and at J to 4 bases, leaving 9 bases not matched to a gene. Germline CDR1 reads DFQATT; CDR2 reads SNEGSKA (reference sequence). The CDR3 extends over 16 amino acids. The CDR3 region is CSARGSGRAGYNEQFF. CDR3 DNA: TGCAGTGCTAGGGGGAGCGGGAGGGCCGGGTACAATGAGCAGTTCTTC.